The entry below describes one TCR beta chain. The sample is drawn from a study of monozygotic twins with inflammatory bowel disease. The CDR3 runs 14 residues. From germline, CDR1 is MNHEY and CDR2 SVGEGT. TCRdb reprocessed the 5' RACE reads, with one entry per CDR3 protein and no DNA. The table for this sample gives approximately 400,000 distinct CDR3 sequences. The clonotype originates from a human donor with ulcerative colitis or Crohn's disease, or a healthy co-twin of an affected twin (not recorded which). Sample: blood. The chain joins TRBV6-2 or TRBV6-3 to TRBJ1-1; TCRdb reports TRBD1, a call that lacks DNA to check it against. CDR3: CASTEWGGNTEAFF.